A selection of T cell receptor beta chains follows, all from one sample in a study of blood T cell repertoires in COVID-19. Only in-frame clones appear in the TCRdb table, and some are missing; sequencing was by immunoSEQ multiplex PCR. The sample yields fewer than 300,000 clones, around 89% seen once. Sequenced: peripheral blood. These receptors came from a man in his 60s who had recovered from COVID-19. CDR3s include the opening cysteine and the closing phenylalanine or tryptophan. Each record gives: J gene, V gene, CDR3 protein.

J: TRBJ2-1; V: TRBV5-4; CDR3: CASSAGGGYNEQFF
J: TRBJ1-1; V: TRBV6-2/TRBV6-3; CDR3: CASSYQQGVYTEAFF
J: TRBJ2-6; V: TRBV9; CDR3: CASSVSPGTGSGANVLTF
J: TRBJ1-1; V: TRBV18; CDR3: CASSPEGQGLEAFF
J: TRBJ2-5; V: TRBV11-2; CDR3: CASSLGLRVGQETQYF
J: TRBJ1-2; V: TRBV6-5; CDR3: CASNHGQSYGYTF
J: TRBJ1-6; V: TRBV4-1; CDR3: CASSQERGAGNSPLHF
J: TRBJ2-2; V: TRBV9; CDR3: CASSVETGPYTGELFF
J: TRBJ2-7; V: TRBV10-2; CDR3: CASSRGASYEQYF
J: TRBJ1-2; V: TRBV6-5; CDR3: CASRVQGSYGYTF
J: TRBJ1-5; V: TRBV19; CDR3: CASQQGSVGNQPQHF
J: TRBJ2-5; V: TRBV21-1; CDR3: CAGHALAEEETQYF
J: TRBJ2-5; V: TRBV7-8; CDR3: CAEGTARQETQYF
J: TRBJ1-1; V: TRBV18; CDR3: CASSRTANTEAFF
J: TRBJ2-5; V: TRBV7-3; CDR3: CASSARGAGGRETQYF
J: TRBJ1-2; V: TRBV5-1; CDR3: CASSSSGTGNGGYTF
J: TRBJ1-5; V: TRBV10-1; CDR3: CASSRDRGRNSNQPQHF
J: TRBJ1-1; V: TRBV7-9; CDR3: CASSPRTGVNEAFF
J: TRBJ1-4; V: TRBV6-5; CDR3: CASNPSWGRDEKLFF
J: TRBJ1-4; V: TRBV6-1; CDR3: CASSDLSVNNAEKLFF
J: TRBJ2-2; V: TRBV27; CDR3: CASSRVQGVSGELFF
J: TRBJ1-6; V: TRBV4-2; CDR3: CASSQAATVMNSPLHF
J: TRBJ1-2; V: TRBV5-1; CDR3: CASSRDRVYGYTF
J: TRBJ2-5; V: TRBV7-3; CDR3: CASSLTLGGTGAETQYF
J: TRBJ1-6; V: TRBV20-1; CDR3: CSASEGQGWSPLHF
J: TRBJ2-7; V: TRBV5-1; CDR3: CASSRDGQGSYEQYF
J: TRBJ1-6; V: TRBV19; CDR3: CASSISSTYNSSLHF
J: TRBJ1-5; V: TRBV4-1; CDR3: CASSLLNTLDQPQHF
J: TRBJ2-2; V: TRBV5-6; CDR3: CASSSSGTANTGELFF
J: TRBJ2-3; V: TRBV7-8; CDR3: CASSLVGTGGGTDTQYF
J: TRBJ2-3; V: TRBV4-2; CDR3: CASSQDRLSGGLSDTQYF
J: TRBJ1-1; V: TRBV11-2; CDR3: CASSVTGTGRTEAFF
J: TRBJ2-7; V: TRBV4-2; CDR3: CASSQRSGVGPYEQYF
J: TRBJ1-1; V: TRBV9; CDR3: CAEGPSTFF
J: TRBJ1-6; V: TRBV7-9; CDR3: CASSLVSGASPLHF
J: TRBJ2-5; V: TRBV9; CDR3: CASSGGGIGPPRETQYF
J: TRBJ2-7; V: TRBV3-1/TRBV3-2; CDR3: CASSQGYRVGYEQYF
J: TRBJ2-3; V: TRBV7-3; CDR3: CASSRQGQGVVTDTQYF
J: TRBJ2-5; V: TRBV25-1; CDR3: CASSERLAGQFAETQYF
J: TRBJ1-1; V: TRBV2; CDR3: CAGSRTEVNTEAFF
J: TRBJ2-7; V: TRBV4-2; CDR3: CASSLRDRDFTYEQYF
J: TRBJ2-5; V: TRBV6-2/TRBV6-3; CDR3: CASSYASGGANQETQYF
J: TRBJ2-3; V: TRBV21-1; CDR3: CASRKPRTGRTDTQYF